This T cell receptor (beta chain) was captured in a study of control samples from healthy donors and cancer patients. Only in-frame clones appear in the TCRdb table, and some are missing; sequencing was by immunoSEQ multiplex PCR. The repertoire holds about 130,000 clones, with over 90% as singletons. The CDR3 covers 18 residues. Germline V gene sequence: CDR1 SGHDT, CDR2 YYEEEE. With 0 bases clipped from V and 5 bases from J, the junction kept 14 bases outside the gene matches. This rearrangement joins TRBV5-6 to TRBJ1-2, with 9 bases identical to TRBD1. Sequencing used PBMCs. The clonotype originates from a man aged 55 to 70 with colorectal cancer. The CDR3 DNA sequence: TGTGCCAGCAGCTTGGTAGGGAACAGGGGGCCTCGAGGGTATGGCTACACCTTC. It encodes CASSLVGNRGPRGYGYTF.